This entry concerns a single T cell receptor (beta chain). Its target is not known. Generated by immunoSEQ multiplex PCR, the TCRdb table keeps only in-frame clones and is missing some. Counted here are about 68,000 clones, less than 90% occurring once; the ten biggest clones make up over 9.5%. This specimen comes from a study of a mutant IDH1 vaccine in newly diagnosed glioma. Overall study context: Patients were started on vaccination 4-6 weeks after radiotherapy alone, or with temozolomide cycles. Participants attended visit V12, the safety follow-up, at week 35, and then attended visit V13 at week 47.

Time point reported: week 35, safety follow-up. Topical imiquimod was applied with each vaccine dose, which held 300 ug of mutant IDH1 20-mer peptide. New WHO grade 3 or 4 astrocytomas that were IDH1-mutant and ATRX-lost occurred in the donors. Germline V CDR1 and CDR2: MNHEY, SMNVEV (reference sequence). Trimming removed 5 bases from V and 7 bases from J, with 20 bases in between. This CDR3 comprises 16 residues. The chain joins TRBV27 to TRBJ2-2; D unclear. This clonotype was sampled from a man between 18 and 35 years old with glioma. The material sequenced was PBMCs, taken from a glioma patient whose treatment included an IDH1 peptide vaccine. CDR3 bases: TGTGCCAGCAGTGCCGTATTCGTGGGCGAGATCGGGGAGCTGTTTTTT. It translates to CASSAVFVGEIGELFF.